The present TCR beta chain was sequenced within a study of shared clonotypes between healthy human individuals. At the level of the study: Plates per donor: three CD4 naive, three CD4 memory, two CD8 naive, one CD8 memory.

Study results and caveats: Larger richness was generally estimated for naive than memory subsets. Rarefaction exposed incomplete sorted-subset sequencing despite large depth.

At the deep level, the assay was run. Profiling relied on immunoSEQ multiplex PCR, and the TCRdb table lists in-frame clones only, not all of them. The repertoire consists of roughly 2.2 million clones, with under 95% occurring once and the leading ten covering 0.37%. CDR3 length: 16 residues. CDR1 is SGHRS, CDR2 YFSETQ, per germline. V trimming: 0 bases; J trimming: 4 bases; junction bases outside the gene matches: 8. Concerning this clone: Its antigen is not known.

V and J are TRBV5-1 and TRBJ1-1, with 8 positions matching TRBD1. The receptor comes from a man in his late teens or twenties in good health. Some clones in this sample may be carry-over from other donors' samples. Sequencing was done on a sample of naive CD4+ T cells from PBMCs. The subset denotes: CD45RA+ positively selected. The CDR3 sequence: CASSLGGWTGITEAFF. CDR3 coding DNA: TGCGCCAGCAGCTTGGGGGGATGGACAGGGATCACTGAAGCTTTCTTT.